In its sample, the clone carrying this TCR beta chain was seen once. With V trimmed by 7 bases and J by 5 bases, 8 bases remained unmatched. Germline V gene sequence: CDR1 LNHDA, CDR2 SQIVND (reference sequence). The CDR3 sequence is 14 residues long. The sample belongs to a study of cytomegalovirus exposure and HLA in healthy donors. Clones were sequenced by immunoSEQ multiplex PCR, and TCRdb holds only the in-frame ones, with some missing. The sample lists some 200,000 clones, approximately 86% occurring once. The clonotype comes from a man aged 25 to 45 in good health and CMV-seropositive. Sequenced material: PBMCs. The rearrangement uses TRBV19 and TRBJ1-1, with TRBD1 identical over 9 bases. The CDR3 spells CASINAGTGTEAFF. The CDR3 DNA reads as TGTGCCAGTATCAATGCCGGGACAGGGACTGAAGCTTTCTTT.